These T cell receptor beta chains were read from a single sample in a study of blood T cells in healthy people across ages. A single record per CDR3 protein comes from TCRdb applying MiXCR to the 5' RACE reads. The data hold about 1.1 million distinct CDR3 sequences, with around two fifths observed a single time. Material for sequencing was blood. These receptor sequences come from a man aged 18 to 30 in good health. CDR3s include the opening cysteine and the closing phenylalanine or tryptophan. The order of the fields is V gene, D gene, J gene, clone size, CDR3 protein, CDR3 DNA. D genes are given only for firm matches. The size of a clone is reported for some rows only, either as once, few or many, or as a class for expanded clones.

v_call: TRBV27; d_call: .; j_call: TRBJ2-5; clone_size: once; cdr3_aa: CASRQPAETQYF; cdr3_nt: TGTGCCAGCAGACAGCCCGCAGAGACCCAGTACTTC
v_call: TRBV20-1; d_call: .; j_call: TRBJ2-3; clone_size: few; cdr3_aa: CSATPRGTDTQYF; cdr3_nt: TGCAGTGCTACCCCGCGAGGGACAGATACGCAGTATTTT
v_call: TRBV20-1; d_call: .; j_call: TRBJ2-1; clone_size: few; cdr3_aa: CSARTGGKFYNEQFF; cdr3_nt: TGCAGTGCTAGAACTGGGGGGAAATTTTACAATGAGCAGTTCTTC
v_call: TRBV2; d_call: .; j_call: TRBJ1-5; clone_size: .; cdr3_aa: CASSEGTNNQPQHF; cdr3_nt: TGTGCCAGCAGTGAAGGGACTAACAATCAGCCCCAGCATTTT
v_call: TRBV20-1; d_call: .; j_call: TRBJ1-1; clone_size: .; cdr3_aa: CSAPDSTNTEAFF; cdr3_nt: TGCAGTGCCCCGGACAGTACGAACACTGAAGCTTTCTTT
v_call: TRBV13; d_call: .; j_call: TRBJ1-1; clone_size: once; cdr3_aa: CASSPAGGRNTEAFF; cdr3_nt: TGTGCCAGCAGCCCCGCTGGGGGGCGGAACACTGAAGCTTTCTTT
v_call: TRBV2; d_call: TRBD2; j_call: TRBJ2-7; clone_size: .; cdr3_aa: CASLFGRGSRYEQYF; cdr3_nt: TGTGCCAGCCTCTTTGGGCGGGGGAGTCGCTACGAGCAGTACTTC
v_call: TRBV4-1; d_call: .; j_call: TRBJ1-1; clone_size: .; cdr3_aa: CASSQVTGQAFF; cdr3_nt: TGCGCCAGCAGCCAGGTCACAGGGCAAGCTTTCTTT
v_call: TRBV13; d_call: TRBD1; j_call: TRBJ1-4; clone_size: .; cdr3_aa: CASSSYRDRGNEKLFF; cdr3_nt: TGTGCCAGCAGCTCCTACCGGGACAGGGGCAATGAAAAACTGTTTTTT
v_call: TRBV3-1; d_call: TRBD2; j_call: TRBJ2-3; clone_size: few; cdr3_aa: CASSQDLGDYRRDTQYF; cdr3_nt: TGTGCCAGCAGCCAAGATCTCGGGGACTACCGCAGAGATACGCAGTATTTT
v_call: TRBV5-4; d_call: .; j_call: TRBJ2-6; clone_size: .; cdr3_aa: CASSLVNLAYLSGANVLTF; cdr3_nt: TGTGCCAGCAGCTTGGTGAATTTGGCGTACCTCTCTGGGGCCAACGTCCTGACTTTC